This is a list of T cell receptor beta chains from one sample in a study of a mutant IDH1 vaccine in newly diagnosed glioma. These receptors' antigens are unknown. Sequenced by immunoSEQ multiplex PCR; TCRdb stores in-frame clones only, minus some. The sample includes under 70,000 clones, around 82% of them seen just once. The specimen comprised PBMCs, sampled from a glioma patient whose treatment included an IDH1 peptide vaccine. The receptors derive from a man between 18 and 35 years old with glioma. The CDR3 runs from the conserved cysteine through the conserved F or W. Each record gives: V gene, clone size, J gene, D gene, CDR3 DNA, CDR3 protein. The D gene is left open where the match is weak. A clone size is listed for some rows: how often the clone was seen (once, few, many), or a class if it is expanded.

V gene: TRBV6-6
clone size: .
J gene: TRBJ2-1
D gene: TRBD2
CDR3 DNA: TGTGCCAGCGAAGGACTAGCGGGAGTCTTTCCCAATGAGCAGTTCTTC
CDR3 protein: CASEGLAGVFPNEQFF

V gene: TRBV4-3
clone size: .
J gene: TRBJ2-7
D gene: .
CDR3 DNA: TGCGCCAGCAGCCAAGTCGGGGACGGATCGTACGAGCAGTACTTC
CDR3 protein: CASSQVGDGSYEQYF

V gene: TRBV6-4
clone size: .
J gene: TRBJ1-4
D gene: .
CDR3 DNA: TGTGCCAGCAGTGAGCCCGCCCTAATAGAAAAACTGTTTTTT
CDR3 protein: CASSEPALIEKLFF

V gene: TRBV30
clone size: .
J gene: TRBJ2-5
D gene: TRBD2
CDR3 DNA: TGTGCCTGGAGCGCCGGACTAGCGGGAGCGGAGACCCAGTACTTC
CDR3 protein: CAWSAGLAGAETQYF

V gene: TRBV9
clone size: .
J gene: TRBJ2-3
D gene: .
CDR3 DNA: TGTGCCAGCAGCCTCCGAGGGGACCCGGTACCAGATACGCAGTATTTT
CDR3 protein: CASSLRGDPVPDTQYF

V gene: TRBV7-3
clone size: .
J gene: TRBJ2-2
D gene: .
CDR3 DNA: TGTGCCAGCAGCTTAGGCGGGGTCTTCGGGGAGCTGTTTTTT
CDR3 protein: CASSLGGVFGELFF

V gene: TRBV30
clone size: .
J gene: TRBJ1-2
D gene: .
CDR3 DNA: .
CDR3 protein: CAWSVGGGSITF

V gene: TRBV19
clone size: once
J gene: TRBJ1-1
D gene: TRBD1
CDR3 DNA: TGTGCCAGTAGTCCCCGGGACAGAGGAGCCGAGAACACTGAAGCTTTCTTT
CDR3 protein: CASSPRDRGAENTEAFF

V gene: TRBV14
clone size: .
J gene: TRBJ2-3
D gene: .
CDR3 DNA: TGTGCCAGCAGCCAAGGGGTCTTGGCGGCCAACCCCAGGGATACGCAGTATTTT
CDR3 protein: CASSQGVLAANPRDTQYF

V gene: TRBV9
clone size: .
J gene: TRBJ2-2
D gene: .
CDR3 DNA: TGTGCCAGCAGCGTAGTAGGCTGGAACACCGGGGAGCTGTTTTTT
CDR3 protein: CASSVVGWNTGELFF

V gene: TRBV4-1
clone size: .
J gene: TRBJ1-1
D gene: .
CDR3 DNA: TGCGCCAGCAGCCAACCCCTCCCAGACAGCCTGAACACTGAAGCTTTCTTT
CDR3 protein: CASSQPLPDSLNTEAFF